The sequence of this T cell receptor beta chain was determined in a study of cytomegalovirus exposure and HLA in healthy donors (dated by TCRdb to between 2016 and 2019). With respect to the entire study: In an earlier analysis of 587 of the donors, less than 350 Gb of sequence data and 90 million to 130 million unique TCR beta sequences from approximately 180 million T cells were reported. Around 320 gigabases of sequencing data and approximately 85 million unique TCR sequences were included in an early release covering around 650 HLA-typed donors. The genetic ancestry cluster associated with self-reported Caucasian donors included roughly 84% of the 398 genotyped donors. Class I and class II HLA loci were covered by the typing at four-digit resolution. The study profiled the T cell repertoires of 666 subjects by immunosequencing and related them to cytomegalovirus serostatus. A later genetic analysis used genome-wide SNP genotypes for about 60% of the roughly 700 donors, treating that subset as a discovery cohort. A later analysis re-analyzed previously published TCR beta repertoires from hundreds of donors and added high-resolution HLA genotyping to study TCR occurrence patterns. On average, roughly 200,000 unique TCR beta nucleotide sequences were sequenced per donor among a few hundred genotyped donors of the cohort, with roughly 18% of those sequences being non-productive. Rather than using new phenotypic data, the later analysis identified candidate immune exposures from TCR beta sequences and from how often those sequences occurred across donors. An earlier analysis of 587 of the donors applied high-throughput TCR beta sequencing to assess whether each TCR beta V gene segment acted as functional or pseudogenic. In addition to the first cohort of 650 to 800 subjects, a separate validation cohort of over 90 different subjects was used. To predict cytomegalovirus infection status, the study combined high-throughput TCR immunosequencing, statistical association of individual TCRs with disease status, and machine learning. Roughly five DR-DQ haplotypes were handled as single units for association and clustering, since linkage in the cohort was strong. The aim of the study was to test whether cataloging public T cell receptors could identify signatures of past pathogen exposure. Typing coverage varied by locus: roughly 620-640 donors for A, B, C, DRB1 and DQB1; roughly 500 for DQA1; over 600 for DPA1; more than 450 for DPB1. Every discovery cohort repertoire had been produced on one sequencing platform. Donor age, sex, ethnicity and CMV serostatus were compiled alongside the repertoire data. Overall results and qualifications from the work: The study gave a list of under 200 TCR beta chains associated with cytomegalovirus. A later analysis found that HLA-associated TCR beta chains were more clonally expanded and had lower generation probabilities than equally common non-associated chains. This cohort had only TCR beta chains sequenced, and the lack of alpha or paired-chain data limited which features could be detected. Sequencing depth was assumed to be roughly uniform across donors in the presence/absence analyses, though that assumption may not hold. Correlated functional status among segregating V segments might reflect linkage disequilibrium, but an unknown experimental factor could not be ruled out. Across donors, most TCR sequences were observed very rarely, whereas some public TCRs were present in many individuals. The only immune exposure information available for the cohort was CMV serostatus. Assigning TCR associations to individual alleles was difficult when HLA alleles, especially DR and DQ, strongly co-occurred. In an earlier analysis of some 500 of the donors, most TCR beta V segments appeared in productive rearrangements about 87% or about 30% of the time, broadly matching IMGT annotations. In a later genetic analysis, a missense DCLRE1C variant was associated with V-gene and J-gene trimming of TCR beta chains, and the association was replicated in an independent cohort. A cluster of highly shared sequence variants was judged likely to be a technical artifact of the sequencing pipeline. In a later analysis, TCR association rates were found to vary across HLA loci, with the most associated TCRs seen for DRB1 alleles and the fewest for HLA-C alleles. According to a later analysis, most CMV-associated TCR beta chains appeared to be HLA-restricted, and the HLA associations seemed to be driven largely by CMV exposure. Specific HLA alleles were associated with more than 15,000 TCR beta sequences at a false discovery rate of 0.05 in a later analysis. The classifier was reported to diagnose cytomegalovirus status with high specificity and sensitivity in both the original and validation cohorts. Because the 87-base-pair reads could not distinguish some IMGT-functional V segments, including TRBV6-2 and TRBV6-3, those segments were excluded. Compared with the approximately 600-donor mean, donors in an Asian-associated ancestry cluster had fewer N-insertions in productive TCRs, according to a later genetic analysis. Because HLA typing was missing for some donors at each locus, association tests included only the typed subset. A further reported finding was that TCR beta sequences accurately predicted the HLA-A and HLA-B alleles for most subjects in the first cohort. Because counts were too low, some 17 rarely observed V segments, including chromosome 9 orphons, were left out of the earlier analysis of 587 of the donors. The authors suggested that the approach could potentially be extended to other disease states and immunological phenotypes. According to a later analysis, parvovirus B19, influenza, CMV and Epstein-Barr virus appeared linked to several top co-occurrence clusters. A few of the identified cytomegalovirus-associated TCR beta chains were confirmed in vitro to be specific for cytomegalovirus antigens.

Concerning this clone: What this receptor recognizes is not known. Base qualities are not provided; no much larger clone lies one nucleotide away.

The CDR3 starts with the cysteine, ends with the phenylalanine, and has 14 residues. The entry retains the CDR3 DNA only, 42 bases that are in frame from base 1. Based on the germline V gene (reference sequence), the CDR1 and CDR2 sequences are MNHEY and SMNVEV. V and J lose 0 bases and 4 bases, and a span of 9 bases separates them. Receptors were amplified or captured by the immunoSEQ multiplex PCR assay. The multiplex PCR relied on a mix of 60 forward primers for TCR Vbeta segments and 13 reverse primers for TCR Jbeta segments. The CDR3 region of rearranged TCR beta genes was amplified from genomic DNA with a multiplex PCR assay. Amplified TCR beta libraries were sequenced as 87-base-pair reads on the Illumina HiSeq System. The study's processing was this. A later analysis counted tens of millions of unique TCR beta chains across the 550 to 800 repertoires, and 9 million to 14 million of these chains were shared by at least two donors. Raw reads were error-corrected and collapsed into unique sequences by a nearest-neighbor algorithm in which closely related sequences were merged to remove PCR and sequencing errors. Alignment of CDR3 sequences to IMGT reference sequences was used to assign V, D and J gene segments. For a sequence to be retained, a match of at least six nucleotides was required to both a V gene segment and a J gene segment. Rearrangements were classified as productive when the CDR3 lacked stop codons and remained in frame with V and J, and all other rearrangements were classified as non-productive. CDR3 was defined by IMGT convention, running from the second conserved V-encoded cysteine to the conserved J-encoded phenylalanine. Sequences without an unambiguous match to a single V gene segment were excluded from the earlier analysis of about 640 of the donors. In an earlier analysis of several hundred of the donors, a V segment was called functional when productive rearrangements were above 56.7%, and segregating when the standard deviation between donors exceeded 5%. A statistical classification framework was developed to diagnose cytomegalovirus status using the catalog of TCR beta chain sequences. V and J gene assignment, in a later analysis, came from comparing TCR nucleotide sequences with IMGT/GENE-DB human TR gene sequences. The TCRdist pipeline was used in a later analysis to assign CDR3 sequences and most-parsimonious VDJ recombination scenarios. A later analysis defined each TCR beta chain by its CDR3 amino acid sequence plus V-gene family, and excluded reads lacking a unique V-gene family. To address suspected cross-contamination and a sequencing artifact, a later analysis removed several hundred highly shared, low-generation-probability nucleotide sequences. In a later analysis, a clonal expansion index was calculated for each public chain from normalized within-repertoire ranks of inferred template counts. In a later analysis, generation probabilities were computed using a VDJ recombination model fitted to out-of-frame rearrangements, and the results were checked against IGoR. A later analysis scored TCR-TCR, TCR-HLA and TCR-CMV co-occurrence with hypergeometric tests, applying a repertoire-size bias correction to TCR pairs. A later analysis estimated false discovery rates by permuting HLA or CMV assignments 20 times. In a later analysis, co-occurring TCRs were grouped using DBSCAN, and TCRdist sequence similarity was added for clustering within HLA-allele-positive subsets. Repertoires with fewer than 30,000 or more than 120,000 public chains were left out of co-occurrence clustering, as were a handful of repertoires with anomalous nucleotide sharing. TCRdb took over this immuneACCESS table, retaining in-frame rearrangements with V and J assigned. Such tables are incomplete; in checked studies, under half of the missing clones stem from an unresolved V gene, and the remainder is unexplained. D and trimming were read from the DNA, whereas the V and J calls and clone size are those reported in that table. The sample table contains roughly 200,000 clones; only one count was recorded for 70% to 80% of them. The ten largest make up approximately 2.1% of the sample.

The cohort comprised hundreds of healthy bone marrow donors. Cohort members were all nominally healthy when sampled, although unrecorded immune exposures were likely present. The donor tested CMV seropositive, placing the donor among the roughly 300 seropositive members of the cohort. Every donor gave a peripheral blood sample, and the peripheral blood mononuclear cells from that sample were used for TCR beta sequencing. Genomic DNA extraction from the blood cell samples was performed with the Qiagen DNeasy Blood Extraction Kit. The receptor's source is a woman aged 25 to 39 in good health and CMV-seropositive. In this chain, TRBV27 is recombined with TRBJ1-2; 5 matching bases give a weak D call of TRBD1. The sequenced material came from PBMCs. The DNA sequence is TGTGCCAGCAGTTTATCCCCAGGGATCTATGGCTACACCTTC. The translation is CASSLSPGIYGYTF.